In its sample, the clone carrying this TCR beta chain was seen a few times. Its specificity is not known. The PCR employed 60 Vbeta primers together with 13 Jbeta primers. The method was immunoSEQ multiplex PCR; TCRdb's version includes in-frame clones alone and lacks a portion of them. The sample contains around 92,000 clones, 75% to 85% of which appear only once. This sample was included in a study of cytomegalovirus exposure and HLA in healthy donors. Germline-derived CDR1 and CDR2 are SNHLY and FYNNEI. CDR3 size: 15 residues. V lost 2 bases and J lost 4; bases outside the gene matches: 5. Broader study findings: The productive fraction for most TCR beta V segments was about 87% or about 30% in an earlier analysis. Cytomegalovirus association was assigned to about 150 TCR beta chains. Later analysis associated a missense DCLRE1C variant with TCR beta V- and J-gene trimming.

In nominal health when sampled, donors likely had unrecorded immune exposures nonetheless. The clonotype comes from a man aged 18 to 35 in good health and CMV-seronegative. Material: PBMCs. The rearrangement links TRBV2 to TRBJ1-5, with 7 bases identical to TRBD1. The CDR3 here is CASSELTGSNQPQHF. The CDR3 DNA sequence: TGTGCCAGCAGTGAACTGACAGGGAGTAATCAGCCCCAGCATTTT. Full variable domain (outside the CDR3, taken from reference TRBV2 and TRBJ1-5): EPEVTQTPSHQVTQMGQEVILRCVPISNHLYFYWYRQILGQKVEFLVSFYNNEISEKSEIFDDQFSVERPDGSNFTLKIRSTKLEDSAMYFCASSELTGSNQPQHFGDGTRLSIL.